The clone carrying this T cell receptor beta chain was seen repeatedly, ten times or more. The target antigen is unknown. Researchers prepared the TCRbeta library using unique molecular identifiers, the study reports. TCRdb analysed the PCR reads with MiXCR anew, one entry per CDR3 protein. Of some 600,000 distinct CDR3 sequences in the sample, 13% were seen once. This entry is derived from a study of T-cell reconstitution after alpha-beta-depleted transplantation in children. General study results and limits: The origin of high day-60 TCRbeta diversity in some patients lay in surviving recipient T cells and thymic progenitors. After transplant, at about two months, alpha-beta T cells were reportedly derived from several hundred expanded graft clones. Once a year had passed after transplant, T-cell counts and diversity came mostly from newly produced T cells.

The CDR3 is 17 residues long. Per the germline V gene, CDR1 is LNHNV and CDR2 is YYDKDF (reference sequence). The J segment lost 8 bases and the V segment lost 4 bases, leaving 11 bases of the junction unmatched. This sample comprised PBMCs, mostly from graft donor cells, obtained 360 days after TCRalphabeta/CD19-depleted stem cell transplant. This TCR was sampled from a male patient between 5 and 17 years old who had a stem cell transplant for acute myeloid leukemia, so the T cells may come from the graft donor. The V and J genes are TRBV15 and TRBJ2-3, with 14 bases that match TRBD2. The CDR3 DNA reads TGTGCCACCAGCACAGGGACTAGCGGGAGTTGGAGTGGTACGCAGTATTTT. Its protein is CATSTGTSGSWSGTQYF.